A selection of T cell receptor beta chains follows, all from one sample in a study of Graves' ophthalmopathy and Graves' hyperthyroidism. A single record per CDR3 protein comes from TCRdb applying MiXCR to the multiplex PCR reads. The sample holds 300,000 to 500,000 distinct CDR3 sequences, 15% seen once. The sample comprised peripheral blood. These receptors were collected from a woman aged 18-30 years with stable Graves' hyperthyroidism. The CDR3 runs from the conserved cysteine through the conserved F or W. Each record gives: clone size, J gene, D gene, V gene, CDR3 DNA, CDR3 protein. A D gene is named only where the DNA matches it firmly. A row's size may be missing; if present it is once, few, many or a size class.

many,TRBJ2-7,TRBD2,TRBV28,TGTGCCAGCAGTACCTGGACTAGCGGGGGGACCCGCTCCTACGAGCAGTACTTC,CASSTWTSGGTRSYEQYF
many,TRBJ2-7,-,TRBV7-6,TGTGCCAGCAGCCCGGGACAATCGTTGTACGAGCAGTACTTC,CASSPGQSLYEQYF
many,TRBJ2-6,-,TRBV11-1,TGTGCCAGCAGCTTAACCCCCCCGACAGCCTCTGGGGCCAACGTCCTGACTTTC,CASSLTPPTASGANVLTF
many,TRBJ2-7,TRBD1,TRBV5-1,TGCGCCAGCAGCTTGGGGGACAGGGATTTCGGCGAGCAGTACTTC,CASSLGDRDFGEQYF
many,TRBJ2-5,TRBD1,TRBV6-5,TGTGCCAGCAGTTTCGCGGGACAGGGTCTCACCCAGTACTTC,CASSFAGQGLTQYF
many,TRBJ2-3,-,TRBV6-1,TGTGCCAGCAGCCCCACTAAGACTAGAGGAGATACGCAGTATTTT,CASSPTKTRGDTQYF
many,TRBJ1-2,-,TRBV20-1,TGCAGTGCTAGCCCCGCCCTGGACAGCCGATCCTATGGCTACACCTTC,CSASPALDSRSYGYTF
many,TRBJ1-1,-,TRBV20-1,TGCAGTGCTAGATCCCCCCCCGGCGCGGGTACGGCCGGGGGTGAAGCTTTCTTT,CSARSPPGAGTAGGEAFF
-,TRBJ1-5,TRBD1,TRBV20-1,TGCAGTGCAAGGACAGGGGTCGGTCAGCCCCAGCATTTT,CSARTGVGQPQHF
-,TRBJ1-2,-,TRBV20-1,TGCAGTGCTAGAGAAGACAGAAGAGGTGGCTACACCTTC,CSAREDRRGGYTF
many,TRBJ2-2,-,TRBV24-1,TGTGCCACCAGTGGTAAACACAGCACCGGGGAGCTGTTTTTT,CATSGKHSTGELFF
many,TRBJ2-2,TRBD2,TRBV6-5,TGTGCCAGCAGTTGGGAGGGCACCGGGGAGCTGTTTTTT,CASSWEGTGELFF
many,TRBJ2-7,-,TRBV12-3/TRBV12-4,TGTGCCAGCAGTTTATTTCTGACCACCTACGAGCAGTACTTC,CASSLFLTTYEQYF
-,TRBJ2-2,TRBD2,TRBV28,TGTGCCAGCAGTTTGACTAGCGGGATGGTGGACACCGGGGAGCTGTTTTTT,CASSLTSGMVDTGELFF
many,TRBJ1-1,-,TRBV6-2/TRBV6-3,TGTGCCAGCAGCACCGCGGGGACATTCATGAACACTGAAGCTTTCTTT,CASSTAGTFMNTEAFF
many,TRBJ2-6,-,TRBV19,TGTGCCAGTATAGGACCAGACTCTGGGGCCAACGTCCTGACTTTC,CASIGPDSGANVLTF
many,TRBJ1-6,-,TRBV7-2,TGTGCCAGCACCGACAATAATTCACCCCTCCACTTT,CASTDNNSPLHF
-,TRBJ1-6,-,TRBV11-2,TGTGCCAGCAGCTTAAGTCCCGGGACCCCGCATTCACCCCTCCACTTT,CASSLSPGTPHSPLHF
many,TRBJ1-3,-,TRBV29-1,TGCAGCCCCGCGCCGGGTCCCTCTGGAAACACCATATATTTT,CSPAPGPSGNTIYF
many,TRBJ1-1,-,TRBV19,TGTGCCAGTAGCCCTCAGGGAGCCACTGAAGCTTTCTTT,CASSPQGATEAFF
many,TRBJ1-2,TRBD1,TRBV12-5,TGTGCTAGTGGTCCAGCATTTACCGGGACAGGGTCATATGGCTACACCTTC,CASGPAFTGTGSYGYTF
many,TRBJ2-2,-,TRBV20-1,TGCAGTGTTCCCAGGGGAGGGGTCGCCGGGGAGCTGTTTTTT,CSVPRGGVAGELFF
many,TRBJ1-1,-,TRBV6-5,TGTGCCAGCACCGAGGATGGGGGCACTGAAGCTTTCTTT,CASTEDGGTEAFF
many,TRBJ2-7,TRBD1,TRBV19,TGTGCCACCTCGTCCGGGACAGTTATCTCCTACGAGCAGTACTTC,CATSSGTVISYEQYF
few,TRBJ2-5,-,TRBV7-9,TGTGCCAGCAGCCCTCAGAGGGGGGCTTGGCAAGAGACCCAGTACTTC,CASSPQRGAWQETQYF
many,TRBJ1-1,-,TRBV19,TGTGCCAGTAGTATTACCCCAGGGGCGAACACTGAAGCTTTCTTT,CASSITPGANTEAFF
few,TRBJ1-1,-,TRBV29-1,TGCAGCGTCCCGGCTCCCCCAAAATTTATGAACACTGAAGCTTTCTTT,CSVPAPPKFMNTEAFF
many,TRBJ1-6,-,TRBV7-9,TGTGCCAGCAGCTTAGTCCGGGGGAGCAATTCACCCCTCCACTTT,CASSLVRGSNSPLHF
many,TRBJ2-5,-,TRBV20-1,TGCAGTGCTAGATGGGGGTTAGGGGGAGAGACCCAGTACTTC,CSARWGLGGETQYF
-,TRBJ2-7,-,TRBV12-3/TRBV12-4,TGTGCCAGCAGTCCACACGTCAGGTTGCGGTACGAGCAGTACTTC,CASSPHVRLRYEQYF
-,TRBJ1-1,-,TRBV6-1,TGTGCCAGCAGTCCCCGGGGCTTTACCGCGGCGGCTTTCTTT,CASSPRGFTAAAFF
many,TRBJ2-2,-,TRBV12-3/TRBV12-4,TGTGCCAGCAGTCTGAACCGTAAAGCGGTCCACACCGGGGAGCTGTTTTTT,CASSLNRKAVHTGELFF
many,TRBJ1-1,-,TRBV19,TGTGCCAGTAGTATAGGGGACTCCTACACTGAAGCTTTCTTT,CASSIGDSYTEAFF
many,TRBJ1-1,-,TRBV29-1,TGCAGCGTTGAAGATCAACAGTTTGAAGCTTTCTTT,CSVEDQQFEAFF
-,TRBJ2-7,TRBD1,TRBV27,TGTGCCAGCAGTGCTACAGGGGACGAGCAGTACTTC,CASSATGDEQYF
few,TRBJ2-4,-,TRBV6-1,TGTGCCAGCAGTGAAGGACCAGGATACCCAGCCAAAAACATTCAGTACTTC,CASSEGPGYPAKNIQYF
many,TRBJ2-5,-,TRBV20-1,TGCAGTGCTAGAGATCTAGGACAGTCGAGGGAGACCCAGTACTTC,CSARDLGQSRETQYF
few,TRBJ2-6,TRBD1,TRBV11-2,TGTGCCAGCAGCTTCTCACTGGACAGGGGAGTTTCCGGGGCCAACGTCCTGACTTTC,CASSFSLDRGVSGANVLTF
many,TRBJ1-5,TRBD1,TRBV6-1,TGTGCCAGCGGATCGACAGGGAGCAATCAGCCCCAGCATTTT,CASGSTGSNQPQHF
many,TRBJ2-1,TRBD1,TRBV6-1,TGTGCCAGCAGATCCGGGGGACAGGGAGGGTTCTTC,CASRSGGQGGFF
many,TRBJ1-2,TRBD1,TRBV6-2/TRBV6-3,TGTGCCAGCAGTTACTCGGTTTGGACAGGGATGTATGGCTACACCTTC,CASSYSVWTGMYGYTF
-,TRBJ2-2,-,TRBV3-1,TGTGCCAGCAGCCGCCGGGGGGCTGGGACCGGGGAGCTGTTTTTT,CASSRRGAGTGELFF
many,TRBJ1-1,-,TRBV6-5,TGTGCCAGCAGTTACTCGGATGAGGGTGGTGAAGCTTTCTTT,CASSYSDEGGEAFF
-,TRBJ2-1,-,TRBV11-1,TGTGCCAGCAGCTCCGGTTCGGGGAGCTACAATGAGCAGTTCTTC,CASSSGSGSYNEQFF
-,TRBJ1-5,-,TRBV28,TGTGCCAGCAGTTTGGATCAGCCCGAGCATTTT,CASSLDQPEHF